A single sample is the source of the 23 T cell receptor beta chains below, sequenced in a study of T cells in localized non-small cell lung cancer. The table came from immunoSEQ multiplex PCR; TCRdb's copy has only in-frame clones and leaves some out. The sample includes under 3,500 clones, roughly 29% of them seen just once. The sequenced sample was lung tumor tissue, obtained before any cancer treatment. All receptors derive from a woman aged 35 to 70 with stage I lung adenocarcinoma.

By its share, this clone is medium-sized. The chain couples TRBV9 to TRBJ2-5; TRBD1 might be the D (5 bases). The length of the CDR3 is 18 residues. The germline V gene has CDR1 SGDLS and CDR2 YYNGEE. The germline V and J ends were trimmed by 1 base and 0 bases, with 19 bases remaining between them. The CDR3 spells CASSVSTIDSLNQETQYF. DNA of the CDR3: TGTGCCAGCAGCGTATCCACGATAGACAGCCTTAACCAAGAGACCCAGTACTTC. The whole variable domain, remainder taken from reference TRBV9 and TRBJ2-5, is DSGVTQTPKHLITATGQRVTLRCSPRSGDLSVYWYQQSLDQGLQFLIQYYNGEERAKGNILERFSAQQFPDLHSELNLSSLELGDSALYFCASSVSTIDSLNQETQYFGPGTRLLVL.

This clone is labeled medium-sized. This chain connects TRBV28 to TRBJ2-1; the D is unclear. CDR3 size: 14 residues. Deletions cut 4 bases from V and 0 bases from J, with 7 bases between. Germline V gene lookup returns CDR1 MDHEN and CDR2 SYDVKM. The CDR3 DNA reads TGTGCCAGCAGTTCTCGGAGCTCCTACAATGAGCAGTTCTTC. This codes for CASSSRSSYNEQFF.

In its sample, this clone ranks as medium-sized. The chain joins TRBV9 to TRBJ2-5; TRBD2 might be the D (6 bases). CDR3 size: 16 residues. Trimming pared 5 bases from V and 0 bases from J, leaving 17 bases between. Looked up from germline, CDR1 is SGDLS and CDR2 is YYNGEE. The DNA for the CDR3 is TGTGCCAGCAGTTTGGGCGGGACGGGGTACCAAGAGACCCAGTACTTC. Its protein product is CASSLGGTGYQETQYF.

By its share, this clone is large. The chain combines TRBV12-2 with TRBJ2-3; the D call of TRBD2 is as the table states it, not checked on the DNA. TRBV12-2 is reported as a pseudogene. CDR3 length: 17 residues. The CDR3 loop is CASRSQRPADSTDTQYF. Here the CDR3 DNA reads TGTGCAAGTCGTAGCCAGAGACCAGCGGATAGCACAGATACGCAGTATTTT.

By sample share, this clone is large (0.1 to 1%). The V and J genes are TRBV18 and TRBJ2-7; D uncertain. Trimming took 3 bases from V and 0 from J, leaving 12 bases between them. Germline-derived CDR1 and CDR2 are KGHSH and LQKENI. The CDR3 has 15 amino acids. The CDR3 DNA follows: TGTGCCAGCTCACCGTCCGTTGGCACCTCCTACGAGCAGTACTTC. It specifies CASSPSVGTSYEQYF. Combining the CDR3 with reference TRBV18 and TRBJ2-7 gives the whole variable domain NAGVMQNPRHLVRRRGQEARLRCSPMKGHSHVYWYRQLPEEGLKFMVYLQKENIIDESGMPKERFSAEFPKEGPSILRIQQVVRGDSAAYFCASSPSVGTSYEQYFGPGTRLTVT.

This clone is labeled medium-sized. V is TRBV11-3 and J is TRBJ2-3; 10 nucleotides agree with TRBD2. After removal of 3 bases from V and 4 bases from J, the junction contained 1 base not matched to a gene. This CDR3 has 14 amino acids. Per the germline V gene, CDR1 is SGHNT and CDR2 is YENEEA. The CDR3 protein is CASSLGTSADTQYF. The CDR3 region has the DNA TGTGCCAGCAGCTTGGGGACTAGCGCAGATACGCAGTATTTT.

The V gene is TRBV30, the J gene TRBJ2-1, with D tentatively TRBD1 or TRBD2 (6 bases each). This CDR3 has 17 residues. Looked up from germline, CDR1 is GTSNPN and CDR2 is SVGIG (reference sequence). V gave up 0 bases and J gave up 4 bases, with 19 bases separating them. CDR3 coding DNA: TGTGCCTGGAGTGTGTGGGGGGCTCCGTTTGAGTACAATGAGCAGTTCTTC. As protein: CAWSVWGAPFEYNEQFF.

By share, this clone ranks as medium-sized (0.01 to 0.1%). This chain joins TRBV11-3 and TRBJ2-2; possible D gene TRBD2, 5 bases. V lost 4 bases, J lost 0 bases, and 9 bases lay in between. CDR3 size: 15 residues. Germline V gives CDR1 SGHNT, CDR2 YENEEA. The CDR3: CASSSWGANTGELFF. The DNA of the CDR3 is TGTGCCAGCAGCTCCTGGGGAGCGAACACCGGGGAGCTGTTTTTT.

The chain couples TRBV28 to TRBJ1-5, with unresolved D. The V end was cut by 7 bases, the J end by 4 bases, with 8 bases between. The CDR3 is 12 amino acids. Germline loops: CDR1 MDHEN, CDR2 SYDVKM. The CDR3 DNA reads as TGTGCCAGCATCGGGCAGAATCAGCCCCAGCATTTT. It translates to CASIGQNQPQHF.

This clone was seen more than once but under ten times. The chain couples TRBV9 to TRBJ2-1; D is tentatively TRBD1 or TRBD2 (5 bases each). Per the germline V gene, CDR1 is SGDLS and CDR2 is YYNGEE. The V end lost 3 bases, the J end lost 2 bases, and 15 bases lay between the germline ends. CDR3 size: 16 residues. The CDR3 sequence: CASSGGSHLAYNEQFF. Here the CDR3 DNA reads TGTGCCAGCAGCGGGGGGAGCCACCTCGCCTACAATGAGCAGTTCTTC.

This clone was counted between two and nine times. CDR3 amino acids: CASSVEGGRTEAFF. The CDR3 DNA reads TGTGCCAGCAGCGTAGAGGGGGGAAGGACTGAAGCTTTCTTT. The rearrangement links TRBV9 to TRBJ1-1; tentatively, D is TRBD1 (6 bases). CDR1 is SGDLS and CDR2 is YYNGEE in the germline V gene. This CDR3 comprises 14 residues. V was pared by 0 bases and J by 5 bases, with 11 bases between.

The V and J genes are TRBV12-5 and TRBJ2-5, with a weak D call TRBD2 (5 bases). Trimming took 6 bases from V and 1 from J, leaving 15 bases between them. The CDR3 has 15 amino acids. CDR1 is LGHNT and CDR2 is FRNRAP in the germline V gene. CDR3 sequence (DNA): TGTGCTAGTGGACCGGGATTAGGAAGCCAAGAGACCCAGTACTTC. As protein: CASGPGLGSQETQYF.

V is TRBV4-1 and J is TRBJ1-3, with TRBD1 matching 9 bases. Trimming took 4 bases from V and 0 from J; bases not matched to a gene: 10. CDR1 MGHRA and CDR2 YSYEKL come from the germline V gene. This CDR3 region has 18 residues. The CDR3 protein is CASSLQRGTGTSGNTIYF. The CDR3 DNA follows: TGCGCCAGCAGCCTCCAAAGGGGGACAGGGACCTCTGGAAACACCATATATTTT.

This CDR3 is CASSTIEHRGPTDTQYF. CDR3 coding DNA: TGTGCCAGCAGCACCATTGAACACAGGGGGCCGACAGATACGCAGTATTTT. The J gene is TRBJ2-3, the V gene TRBV11-3; 9 bases are shared with TRBD1. In germline, CDR1 is SGHNT, CDR2 YENEEA. The trim removed 5 bases at V and 3 bases at J, leaving 12 bases unmatched. The CDR3 contains 17 residues.

The chain is built from TRBV5-1 and TRBJ2-1; D uncertain. Germline V lookup: CDR1 SGHRS, CDR2 YFSETQ. Trimming took off 0 bases at V and 8 bases at J, with 15 bases between the two ends. This CDR3 is 15 amino acids long. CDR3 loop: CASSLDSPRIDEQFF. The CDR3, as DNA: TGCGCCAGCAGCTTGGATTCCCCCAGGATCGATGAGCAGTTCTTC.

Details on this clone: X is used for the amino acid whose nucleotide is unread or ambiguous. This CDR3 is also generated by other DNA sequences in the sample. This chain connects TRBV18 to TRBJ2-7, with D possibly TRBD2 on 5 matching bases. The germline gives CDR1 KGHSH, CDR2 LQKENI. V lost 0 bases and J lost 0, with 9 bases in between. CDR3 length: 15 residues. For the CDR3, the DNA is TGTGCCAGCTCACCACCGGCMGGGAGCTCCTACGAGCAGTACTTC. Its translation is CASSPPXGSSYEQYF. The whole CDR3 protein is CASSPPAGSSYEQYF.

This chain uses TRBV18 with TRBJ1-1; D remains ambiguous. Trimming removed 2 bases from V and 4 bases from J, with 8 bases in between. The CDR3 loop spans 13 amino acids. The germline V gene encodes CDR1 KGHSH and CDR2 LQKENI. The CDR3 DNA reads as TGTGCCAGCTCACCAGGACTCCGCACTGAAGCTTTCTTT. This translates into CASSPGLRTEAFF.

The chain joins TRBV18 to TRBJ2-7; D tentatively reads TRBD1 or TRBD2 (5 bases each). CDR1 is KGHSH, CDR2 LQKENI, per germline. Deletions cut 3 bases from V and 3 bases from J, with 12 bases between. The CDR3 has 14 residues. DNA of the CDR3: TGTGCCAGCTCACCTGATGGGGGTAGCTACGAGCAGTACTTC. Protein sequence: CASSPDGGSYEQYF.

This chain joins TRBV6-1 and TRBJ2-1; D may be TRBD1 (6 bases). Trimming left V 0 bases short and J 9 bases short, with 15 bases between. The CDR3 extends over 15 amino acids. Germline V gene lookup returns CDR1 MNHNS and CDR2 SASEGT. CDR3 in DNA: TGTGCCAGCAGTGAAGCGCTTCGCAGAGGGGGTGAGCAGTTCTTC. It specifies CASSEALRRGGEQFF.

This clone has only one observation. The chain is built from TRBV5-1 and TRBJ2-7; D is unclear. The germline CDR1 and CDR2 sequences are SGHRS and YFSETQ. The CDR3 consists of 14 residues. V was shortened by 0 bases and J by 2 bases, with 9 bases between the two germline ends. The CDR3 loop reads CASSLDTSPYEQYF. The CDR3 nucleotides are TGCGCCAGCAGCTTGGACACCTCTCCCTACGAGCAGTACTTC. The entire variable domain, with the rest obtained from reference TRBV5-1 and TRBJ2-7, is as follows: KAGVTQTPRYLIKTRGQQVTLSCSPISGHRSVSWYQQTPGQGLQFLFEYFSETQRNKGNFPGRFSGRQFSNSRSEMNVSTLELGDSALYLCASSLDTSPYEQYFGPGTRLTVT.

This rearrangement joins TRBV14 to TRBJ2-3; maybe TRBD1 (5 bases). Per the germline V gene, CDR1 is SGHDN and CDR2 is FVKESK. Trimming removed 0 bases from V and 3 bases from J, with 13 bases in between. CDR3 length: 16 residues. The CDR3 bases are TGTGCCAGCAGCCAAGATGGGGCCGGACCAACAGATACGCAGTATTTT. Translated, it gives CASSQDGAGPTDTQYF.

V is TRBV7-6 and J is TRBJ1-3, with D possibly matching TRBD1 (5 bases). The CDR3 is 16 amino acids. In germline, CDR1 is SGHVS, CDR2 FNYEAQ. V dropped 5 bases and J dropped 4 bases, with 18 bases sitting between them. The CDR3 sequence: CASSPAPGQKGNTIYF. The CDR3 nucleotides read TGTGCCAGCAGCCCCGCACCAGGGCAGAAGGGAAACACCATATATTTT. The entire variable domain, with the rest obtained from reference TRBV7-6 and TRBJ1-3, is as follows: GAGVSQSPRYKVTKRGQDVALRCDPISGHVSLYWYRQALGQGPEFLTYFNYEAQQDKSGLPNDRFSAERPEGSISTLTIQRTEQRDSAMYRCASSPAPGQKGNTIYFGEGSWLTVV.

The chain couples TRBV14 to TRBJ2-7; a possible D gene is TRBD2 (5 bases). This CDR3 has 17 amino acids. From germline, CDR1 is SGHDN and CDR2 FVKESK. Between the trimmed V and J ends, which lost 3 bases and 2 bases, there was a span of 20 bases. The CDR3 sequence: CASSHLLMGYGTYEQYF. CDR3 sequence (DNA): TGTGCCAGCAGCCATCTTTTGATGGGGTACGGGACCTACGAGCAGTACTTC.